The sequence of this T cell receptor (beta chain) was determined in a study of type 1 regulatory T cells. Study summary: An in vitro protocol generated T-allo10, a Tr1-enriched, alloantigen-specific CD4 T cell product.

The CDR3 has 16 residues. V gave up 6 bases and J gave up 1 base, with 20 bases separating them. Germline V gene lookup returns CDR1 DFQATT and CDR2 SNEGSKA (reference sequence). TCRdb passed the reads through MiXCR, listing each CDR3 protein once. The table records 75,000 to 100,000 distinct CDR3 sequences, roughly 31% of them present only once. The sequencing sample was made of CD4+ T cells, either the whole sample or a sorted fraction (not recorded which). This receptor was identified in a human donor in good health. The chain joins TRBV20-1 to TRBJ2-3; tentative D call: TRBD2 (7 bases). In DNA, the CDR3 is TGCAGTGCCTCGGGGGGCGGGAGTGAGGGCACAGATACGCAGTATTTT. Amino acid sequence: CSASGGGSEGTDTQYF.